This TCR beta chain was recorded in a study of T cell responses to AZD1222 COVID-19 vaccine. Study context: It was second doses at about 4 or about 12 weeks that were pooled. Whole-study results and caveats: Donors skewed white British and female; clonal diversity was possibly underestimated. Spike-specific TCR breadth and depth grew following two AZD1222 doses. Researchers took repertoire samples only after the peak T cell response had come.

Profiling relied on immunoSEQ multiplex PCR, and the TCRdb table lists in-frame clones only, not all of them. Altogether about 200,000 clones are present, 85% to 95% being singletons, with the ten largest covering approximately 1.5%. Comments on this clone: Its antigen remains unidentified.

The sequence was collected from an adult in good health. The sample in question was peripheral blood, obtained on day 0 of AZD1222 vaccination.

The CDR3 DNA reads TGTGCCCGCGCCCTTAGCGGGGGGGCCGGCGAGCAGTACTTC. Translation: CARALSGGAGEQYF. V is TRBV2 and J is TRBJ2-7; 11 nucleotides align to TRBD2. Germline V gives CDR1 SNHLY, CDR2 FYNNEI. This CDR3 spans 14 amino acids. V was clipped by 11 bases and J by 6 bases; unmatched bases: 12.